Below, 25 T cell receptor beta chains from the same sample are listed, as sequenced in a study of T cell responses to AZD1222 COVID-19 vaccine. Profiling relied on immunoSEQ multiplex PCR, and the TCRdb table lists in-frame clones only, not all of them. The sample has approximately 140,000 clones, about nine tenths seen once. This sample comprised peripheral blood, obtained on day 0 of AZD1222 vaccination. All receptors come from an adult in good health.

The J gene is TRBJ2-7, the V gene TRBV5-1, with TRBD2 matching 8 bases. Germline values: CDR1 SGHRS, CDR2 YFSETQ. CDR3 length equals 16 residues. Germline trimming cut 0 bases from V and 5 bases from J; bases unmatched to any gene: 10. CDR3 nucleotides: TGCGCCAGCAGCTTGGGCGGGGCGGGAGGCCTACACGAGCAGTACTTC. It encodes CASSLGGAGGLHEQYF.

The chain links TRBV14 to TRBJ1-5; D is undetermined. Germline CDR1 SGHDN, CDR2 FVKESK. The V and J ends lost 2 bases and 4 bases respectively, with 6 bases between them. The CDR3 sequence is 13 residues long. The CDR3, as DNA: TGTGCCAGCAGCCAAACGGGGAATCAGCCCCAGCATTTT. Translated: CASSQTGNQPQHF.

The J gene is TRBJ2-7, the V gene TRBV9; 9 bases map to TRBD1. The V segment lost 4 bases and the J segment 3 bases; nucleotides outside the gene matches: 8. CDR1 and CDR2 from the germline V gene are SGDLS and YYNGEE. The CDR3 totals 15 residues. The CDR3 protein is CASSLRWDRDYEQYF. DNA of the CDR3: TGTGCCAGCAGCCTCCGATGGGACAGGGACTACGAGCAGTACTTC.

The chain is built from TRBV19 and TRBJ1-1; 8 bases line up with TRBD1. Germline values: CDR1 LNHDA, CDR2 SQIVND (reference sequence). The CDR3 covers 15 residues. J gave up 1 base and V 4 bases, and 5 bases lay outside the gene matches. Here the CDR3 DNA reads TGTGCCAGTAGTACCTCTGACAGGGGGAACACTGAAGCTTTCTTT. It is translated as CASSTSDRGNTEAFF.

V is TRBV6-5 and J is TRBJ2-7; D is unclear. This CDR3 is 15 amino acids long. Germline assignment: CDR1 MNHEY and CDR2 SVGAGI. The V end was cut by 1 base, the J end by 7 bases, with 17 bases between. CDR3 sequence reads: CASSYYLGTLREQYF. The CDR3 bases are TGTGCCAGCAGTTACTATCTGGGAACCTTACGGGAGCAGTACTTC.

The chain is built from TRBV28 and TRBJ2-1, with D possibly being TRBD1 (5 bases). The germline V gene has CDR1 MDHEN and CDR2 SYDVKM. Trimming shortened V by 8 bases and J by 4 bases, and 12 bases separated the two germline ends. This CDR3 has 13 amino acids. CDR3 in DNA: TGTGCCAGCCATAGACAGATTTACAATGAGCAGTTCTTC. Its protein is CASHRQIYNEQFF. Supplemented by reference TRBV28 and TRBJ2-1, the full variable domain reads DVKVTQSSRYLVKRTGEKVFLECVQDMDHENMFWYRQDPGLGLRLIYFSYDVKMKEKGDIPEGYSVSREKKERFSLILESASTNQTSMYLCASHRQIYNEQFFGPGTRLTVL.

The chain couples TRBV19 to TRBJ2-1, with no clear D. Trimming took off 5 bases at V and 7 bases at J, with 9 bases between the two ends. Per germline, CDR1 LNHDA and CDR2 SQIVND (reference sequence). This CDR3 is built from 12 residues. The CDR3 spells CASSPPTNEQFF. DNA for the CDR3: TGTGCCAGTAGTCCTCCGACGAATGAGCAGTTCTTC.

The chain's CDR3 is CASSQKLGSEGEQYF. In DNA form, the CDR3 reads TGTGCCAGCAGCCAAAAGTTGGGGTCTGAGGGCGAGCAGTACTTC. This sequence joins TRBV3-1 (or the pseudogene TRBV3-2) and TRBJ2-7; tentative D call: TRBD2 (5 bases). The CDR3 consists of 15 residues. The germline V and J ends were trimmed by 2 bases and 6 bases, with 17 bases remaining between them. The germline V gene encodes CDR1 LGHDT and CDR2 YNNKEL (reference sequence).

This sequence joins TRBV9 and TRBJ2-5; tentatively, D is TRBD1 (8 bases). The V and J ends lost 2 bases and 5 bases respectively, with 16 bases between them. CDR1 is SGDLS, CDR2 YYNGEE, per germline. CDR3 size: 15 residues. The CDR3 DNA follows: TGTGCCAGCAGCGTCCTTTCACAGGGGGGGGAGACCCAGTACTTC. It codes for CASSVLSQGGETQYF.

The CDR3 loop reads CATSRDTYNSPLHF. The CDR3 region has the DNA TGTGCCACCAGCAGGGACACCTATAATTCACCCCTCCACTTT. The chain links TRBV15 to TRBJ1-6; D possibly corresponds to TRBD1 (5 bases). Germline V lookup: CDR1 LNHNV, CDR2 YYDKDF (reference sequence). V lost 3 bases and J lost 2, with 5 bases in between. This CDR3 comprises 14 residues.

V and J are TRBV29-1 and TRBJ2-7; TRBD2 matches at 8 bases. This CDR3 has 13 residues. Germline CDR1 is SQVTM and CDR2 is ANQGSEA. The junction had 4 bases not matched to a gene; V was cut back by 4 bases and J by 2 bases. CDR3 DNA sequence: TGCAGCGTTGGATCCGGGGGGGCCTACGAGCAGTACTTC. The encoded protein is CSVGSGGAYEQYF.

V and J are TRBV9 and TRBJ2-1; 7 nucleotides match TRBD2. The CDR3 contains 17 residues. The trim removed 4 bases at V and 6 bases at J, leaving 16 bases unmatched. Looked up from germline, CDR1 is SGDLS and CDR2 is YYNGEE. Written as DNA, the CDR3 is TGTGCCAGCAGCCCCCGCCGGACTAGTGGATCGGGCAATGAGCAGTTCTTC. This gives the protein CASSPRRTSGSGNEQFF. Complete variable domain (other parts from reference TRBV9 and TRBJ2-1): DSGVTQTPKHLITATGQRVTLRCSPRSGDLSVYWYQQSLDQGLQFLIQYYNGEERAKGNILERFSAQQFPDLHSELNLSSLELGDSALYFCASSPRRTSGSGNEQFFGPGTRLTVL.

The CDR3 is CASSFSQIYNEQFF. The CDR3 region has the DNA TGTGCCAGCAGCTTTTCCCAGATATACAATGAGCAGTTCTTC. The gene calls are TRBV5-5 and TRBJ2-1; D uncertain. Between the trimmed V and J ends, which lost 2 bases and 4 bases, there was a span of 10 bases. The CDR3 is 14 residues long. The germline V gene encodes CDR1 SGHKS and CDR2 YYEKEE (reference sequence). The complete variable domain, with remaining parts taken from reference TRBV5-5 and TRBJ2-1, reads DAGVTQSPTHLIKTRGQQVTLRCSPISGHKSVSWYQQVLGQGPQFIFQYYEKEERGRGNFPDRFSARQFPNYSSELNVNALLLGDSALYLCASSFSQIYNEQFFGPGTRLTVL.

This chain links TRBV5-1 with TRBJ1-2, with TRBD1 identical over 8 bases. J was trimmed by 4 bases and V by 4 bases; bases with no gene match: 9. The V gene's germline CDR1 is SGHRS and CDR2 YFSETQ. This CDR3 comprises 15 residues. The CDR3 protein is CASSVYGTGSYGYTF. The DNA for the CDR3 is TGCGCCAGCAGCGTATACGGGACAGGTTCCTATGGCTACACCTTC.

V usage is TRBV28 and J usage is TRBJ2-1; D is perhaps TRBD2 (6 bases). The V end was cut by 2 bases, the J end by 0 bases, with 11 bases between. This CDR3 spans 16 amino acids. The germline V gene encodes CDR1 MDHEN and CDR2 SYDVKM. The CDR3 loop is CASSLIAGSSYNEQFF. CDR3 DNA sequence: TGTGCCAGCAGTTTAATTGCGGGGAGCTCCTACAATGAGCAGTTCTTC. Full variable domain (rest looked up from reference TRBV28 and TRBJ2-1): DVKVTQSSRYLVKRTGEKVFLECVQDMDHENMFWYRQDPGLGLRLIYFSYDVKMKEKGDIPEGYSVSREKKERFSLILESASTNQTSMYLCASSLIAGSSYNEQFFGPGTRLTVL.

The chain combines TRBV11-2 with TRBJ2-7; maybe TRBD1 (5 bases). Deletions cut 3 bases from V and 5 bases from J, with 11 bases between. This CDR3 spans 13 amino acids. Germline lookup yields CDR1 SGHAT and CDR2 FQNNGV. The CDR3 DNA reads TGTGCCAGCAGCTTGACAGCTAGAAACGAGCAGTACTTC. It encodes CASSLTARNEQYF.

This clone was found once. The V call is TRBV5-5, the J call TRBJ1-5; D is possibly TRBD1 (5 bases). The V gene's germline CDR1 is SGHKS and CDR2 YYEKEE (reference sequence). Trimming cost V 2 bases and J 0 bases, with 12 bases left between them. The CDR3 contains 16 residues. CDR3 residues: CASSLIGTGSNQPQHF. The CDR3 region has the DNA TGTGCCAGCAGCTTAATTGGTACAGGTAGCAATCAGCCCCAGCATTTT.

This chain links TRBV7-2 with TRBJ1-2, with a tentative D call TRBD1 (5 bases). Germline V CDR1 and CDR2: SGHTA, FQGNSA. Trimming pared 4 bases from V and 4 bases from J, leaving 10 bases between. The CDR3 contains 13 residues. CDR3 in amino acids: CASSSDRVYGYTF. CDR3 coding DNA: TGTGCCAGCAGCTCCGACAGAGTCTATGGCTACACCTTC.

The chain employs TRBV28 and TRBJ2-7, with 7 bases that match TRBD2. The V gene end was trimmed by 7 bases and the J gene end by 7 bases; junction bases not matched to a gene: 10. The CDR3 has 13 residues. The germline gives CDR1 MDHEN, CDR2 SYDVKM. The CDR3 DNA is TGTGCCAGCACCGACCTAGCGGTAGTGGAGCAGTACTTC. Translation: CASTDLAVVEQYF.

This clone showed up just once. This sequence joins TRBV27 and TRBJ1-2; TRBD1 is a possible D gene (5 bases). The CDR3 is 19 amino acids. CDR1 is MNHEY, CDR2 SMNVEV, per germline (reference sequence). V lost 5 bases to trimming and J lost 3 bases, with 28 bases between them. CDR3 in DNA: TGTGCCAGCAGTCCAGCCCCGGGGACGATGTTGTGGGTAGACTATGGCTACACCTTC. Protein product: CASSPAPGTMLWVDYGYTF.

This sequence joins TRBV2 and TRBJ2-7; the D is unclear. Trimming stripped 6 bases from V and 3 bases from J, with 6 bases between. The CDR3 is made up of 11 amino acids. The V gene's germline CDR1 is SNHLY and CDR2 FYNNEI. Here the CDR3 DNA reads TGTGCCAGCAGCCCCCACTACGAGCAGTACTTC. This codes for CASSPHYEQYF. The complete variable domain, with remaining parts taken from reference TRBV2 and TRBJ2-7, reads EPEVTQTPSHQVTQMGQEVILRCVPISNHLYFYWYRQILGQKVEFLVSFYNNEISEKSEIFDDQFSVERPDGSNFTLKIRSTKLEDSAMYFCASSPHYEQYFGPGTRLTVT.

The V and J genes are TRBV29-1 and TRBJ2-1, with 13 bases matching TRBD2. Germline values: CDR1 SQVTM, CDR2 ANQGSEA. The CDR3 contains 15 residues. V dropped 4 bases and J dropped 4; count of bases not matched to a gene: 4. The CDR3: CSVGTSGRSYNEQFF. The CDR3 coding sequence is TGCAGCGTTGGGACTAGCGGGAGAAGTTACAATGAGCAGTTCTTC.

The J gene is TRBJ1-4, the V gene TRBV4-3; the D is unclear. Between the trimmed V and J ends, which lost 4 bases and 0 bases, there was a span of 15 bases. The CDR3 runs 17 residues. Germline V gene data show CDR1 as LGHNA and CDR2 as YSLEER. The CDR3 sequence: CASSLRAHAATNEKLFF. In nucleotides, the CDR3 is TGCGCCAGCAGCCTTCGGGCACACGCCGCAACTAATGAAAAACTGTTTTTT.

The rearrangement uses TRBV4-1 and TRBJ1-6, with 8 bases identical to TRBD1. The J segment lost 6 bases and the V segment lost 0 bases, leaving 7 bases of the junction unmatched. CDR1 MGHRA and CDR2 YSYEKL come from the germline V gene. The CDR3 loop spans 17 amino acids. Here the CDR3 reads CASSQDLNRGINSPLHF. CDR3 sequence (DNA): TGCGCCAGCAGCCAAGACCTTAACAGGGGGATTAATTCACCCCTCCACTTT.

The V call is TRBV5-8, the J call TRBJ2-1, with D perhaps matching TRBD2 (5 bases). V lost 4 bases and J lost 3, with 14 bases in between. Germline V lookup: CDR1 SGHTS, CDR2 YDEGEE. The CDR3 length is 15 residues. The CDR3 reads CASSLGLAFYNEQFF. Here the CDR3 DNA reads TGTGCCAGCAGCCTTGGACTGGCGTTCTACAATGAGCAGTTCTTC.